The rows below give T cell receptor beta chains drawn from one sample of a study of blood T cell repertoires in COVID-19. The data were produced by immunoSEQ multiplex PCR, yet TCRdb's version contains in-frame clones alone and is incomplete. This table has about 80,000 clones, 82% appearing once. Material for sequencing was peripheral blood. The source of these receptors is a human donor in a cohort sampled during active COVID-19. CDR3s leave out the opening cysteine and the closing phenylalanine or tryptophan.

>TRBV28
ASSLSDRGVQY
>TRBV3-1/TRBV3-2
ATQGWNEQF
>TRBV4-1
ASSQTIDRGGTGELF
>TRBV3-1/TRBV3-2
ASSLHSDNQPQH
>TRBV5-1
ASSQSAGGRNEQF
>TRBV28
ASKGQGSYEQY
>TRBV7-9
ASSPRTGQVDTQY
>TRBV18
ASSPGSGTGASLGALH
>TRBV6-6
ASTNTRGLEPQH
>TRBV7-9
ASSPITGASEAF
>TRBV4-1
ASSLDRRGEGEQY
>TRBV11-1
ASSRQESSYEQY
>TRBV28
ASSVGQSYEQY
>TRBV30
ACHRDYNSPLH
>TRBV3-1/TRBV3-2
ASSQGLGGGSTDTQY
>TRBV15
ATSRKGQGAGNTIY
>TRBV5-6
ASSLRRGYEKLF
>TRBV20-1
SASESGTGYNEQF
>TRBV28
ASSGQVLGQPQH
>TRBV5-1
ASSPGTGMEETQY
>TRBV21-1
ASSRKRGCPNTGELF
>TRBV29-1
SVEDRDRGYT
>TRBV6-5
ARQGAGNTIY
>TRBV30
AWRAQVYEQY
>TRBV5-4
ASSLKGSYNEQF
>TRBV18
ASSPDLAGALLF
>TRBV5-1
ASSPGQGATFSTEAF
>TRBV7-2
ASSIGTGGGTDTQY
>TRBV10-1
ASSVREYTDTQY